These 5 T cell receptor beta chains came from one sample sequenced in a study of shared clonotypes between healthy human individuals. Libraries were prepared by immunoSEQ multiplex PCR; TCRdb keeps only in-frame clonotypes and omits some of them. The table has some 2 million clones, around 95% seen once. Sequenced material: naive CD4+ T cells sorted from blood. The subset was: CD45RA+ positively selected. These receptors were obtained from a man aged 18 to 30 in good health.

The chain uses TRBV6-1 and TRBJ1-2; D perhaps matches TRBD1 (6 bases). CDR3 length: 14 residues. V dropped 3 bases and J dropped 4 bases, with 12 bases sitting between them. Germline CDR1 MNHNS, CDR2 SASEGT. The CDR3 loop reads CASSDRTAAYGYTF. CDR3 DNA: TGTGCCAGCAGTGATAGGACAGCCGCCTATGGCTACACCTTC.

This chain uses TRBV5-4 with TRBJ1-5; 9 bases are shared with TRBD1. CDR3 length: 15 residues. Germline V CDR1 and CDR2: SGHNT, YYREEE (reference sequence). Trimming removed 4 bases from V and 6 bases from J; junction bases left unmatched: 8. The CDR3: CASSLGQGQLQPQHF. DNA for the CDR3: TGTGCCAGCAGCCTGGGACAGGGACAGCTTCAGCCCCAGCATTTT. Looking up the rest from reference TRBV5-4 and TRBJ1-5 gives the full variable domain: ETGVTQSPTHLIKTRGQQVTLRCSSQSGHNTVSWYQQALGQGPQFIFQYYREEENGRGNFPPRFSGLQFPNYSSELNVNALELDDSALYLCASSLGQGQLQPQHFGDGTRLSIL.

The chain carries TRBV5-1 and TRBJ2-5; TRBD1 matches 7 bases. J was trimmed by 3 bases and V by 6 bases; bases with no gene match: 11. Germline CDR1 SGHRS, CDR2 YFSETQ. CDR3 size: 15 residues. The CDR3 sequence: CASTLGRGTEETQYF. CDR3 in DNA: TGCGCCAGCACCCTGGGGAGAGGGACAGAAGAGACCCAGTACTTC.

The chain carries TRBV14 and TRBJ2-1; possible D gene TRBD2, 5 bases. The germline V gene has CDR1 SGHDN and CDR2 FVKESK. The germline V and J ends were trimmed by 4 bases and 8 bases, with 15 bases remaining between them. CDR3 size: 14 residues. In nucleotides, the CDR3 is TGTGCCAGCAGCCCCCTCCGCGAGGGCGATGAGCAGTTCTTC. The encoded protein is CASSPLREGDEQFF.

The chain combines TRBV10-3 with TRBJ2-2; TRBD1 agrees at 12 bases. After removal of 8 bases from V and 4 bases from J, the junction contained 5 bases not matched to a gene. The germline CDR1 and CDR2 sequences are ENHRY and SYGVKD. This CDR3 has 15 amino acids. CDR3 protein: CAIPGTGGRTGELFF. The CDR3 DNA reads TGTGCCATCCCCGGGACAGGGGGCCGCACCGGGGAGCTGTTTTTT.